The present T cell receptor (beta chain) was sequenced within a study of T-cell memory formation after mild COVID-19. Study-wide background: TCR clusters mostly belonged to single donors.

Findings and caveats of the study: Contracting clones, day 15 to 85, had balanced CD4/CD8, and later expanders favored CD4+.

The CDR3 runs to 15 residues. Trimming removed 10 bases from V and 7 bases from J; junction bases left unmatched: 8. Germline assignment: CDR1 KGHDR and CDR2 SFDVKD. Sample barcodes and UMIs were carried by the TCR alpha and TCR beta cDNA libraries that 5'RACE generated with constant-segment primers. TCRdb re-called the 5' RACE reads with MiXCR, one entry per CDR3 protein. Of 450,000 to 700,000 distinct CDR3 sequences listed, under 20% are singletons. This clonotype has more than one count but fewer than ten. Its target is not known. Specimen: PBMCs or a T cell subset sorted from them (not recorded which). This clonotype was obtained from an adult woman who had mild COVID-19 (a few samples of this study predate the infection). Cell type and time point are not known. The chain recombines TRBV24-1 with TRBJ2-1; 14 nucleotides match TRBD2. CDR3 nucleotides: TGTGCCACGACTAGCGGGAGGGCGAAGGGAAATGAGCAGTTCTTC. Protein: CATTSGRAKGNEQFF.